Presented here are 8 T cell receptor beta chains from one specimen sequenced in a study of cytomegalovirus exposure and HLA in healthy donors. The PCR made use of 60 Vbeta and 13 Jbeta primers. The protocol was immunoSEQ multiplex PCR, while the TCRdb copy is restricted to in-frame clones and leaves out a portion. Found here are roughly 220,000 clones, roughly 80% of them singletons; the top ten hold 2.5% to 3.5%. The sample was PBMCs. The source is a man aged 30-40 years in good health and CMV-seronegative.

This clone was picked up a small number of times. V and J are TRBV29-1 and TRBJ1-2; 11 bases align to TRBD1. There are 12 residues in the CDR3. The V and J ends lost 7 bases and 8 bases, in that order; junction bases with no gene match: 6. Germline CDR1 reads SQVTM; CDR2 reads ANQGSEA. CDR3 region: CSAGDRGFGYTF. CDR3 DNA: TGCAGCGCTGGGGACAGGGGGTTCGGCTACACCTTC.

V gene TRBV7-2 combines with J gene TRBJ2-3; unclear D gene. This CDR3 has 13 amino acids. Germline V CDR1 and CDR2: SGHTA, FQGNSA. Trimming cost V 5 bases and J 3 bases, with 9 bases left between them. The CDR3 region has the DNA TGTGCCAGCAGCGCCCCGCGTACAGATACGCAGTATTTT. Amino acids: CASSAPRTDTQYF.

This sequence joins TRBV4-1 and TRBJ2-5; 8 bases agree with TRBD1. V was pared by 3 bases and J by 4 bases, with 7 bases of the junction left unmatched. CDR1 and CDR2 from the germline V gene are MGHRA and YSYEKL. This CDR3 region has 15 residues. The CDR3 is CASSHFDRGGETQYF. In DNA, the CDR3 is TGCGCCAGCAGCCATTTTGACAGGGGAGGAGAGACCCAGTACTTC.

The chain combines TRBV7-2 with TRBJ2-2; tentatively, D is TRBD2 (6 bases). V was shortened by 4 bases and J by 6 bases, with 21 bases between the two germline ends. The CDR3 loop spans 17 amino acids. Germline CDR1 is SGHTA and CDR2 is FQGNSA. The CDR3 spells CASSYAGTLRTAGELFF. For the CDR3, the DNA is TGTGCCAGCAGCTACGCCGGGACTTTACGAACGGCCGGGGAGCTGTTTTTT. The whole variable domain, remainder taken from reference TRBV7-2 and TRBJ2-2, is GAGVSQSPSNKVTEKGKDVELRCDPISGHTALYWYRQSLGQGLEFLIYFQGNSAPDKSGLPSDRFSAERTGGSVSTLTIQRTQQEDSAVYLCASSYAGTLRTAGELFFGEGSRLTVL.

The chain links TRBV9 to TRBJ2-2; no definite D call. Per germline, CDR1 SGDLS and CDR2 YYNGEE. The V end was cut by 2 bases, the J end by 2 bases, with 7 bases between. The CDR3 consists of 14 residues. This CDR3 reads CASSVHTNTGELFF. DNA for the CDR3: TGTGCCAGCAGCGTCCACACAAACACCGGGGAGCTGTTTTTT.

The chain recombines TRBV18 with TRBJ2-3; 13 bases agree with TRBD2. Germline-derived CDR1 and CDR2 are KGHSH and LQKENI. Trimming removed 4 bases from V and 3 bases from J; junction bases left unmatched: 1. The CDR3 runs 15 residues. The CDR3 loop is CASSRTSGGTDTQYF. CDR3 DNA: TGTGCCAGCTCACGGACTAGCGGGGGTACAGATACGCAGTATTTT.

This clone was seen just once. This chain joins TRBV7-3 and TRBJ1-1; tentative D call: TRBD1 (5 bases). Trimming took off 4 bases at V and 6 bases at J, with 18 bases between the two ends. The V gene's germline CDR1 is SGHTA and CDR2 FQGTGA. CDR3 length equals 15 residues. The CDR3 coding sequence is TGTGCCAGCAGCTCGATCGACGGCCCGGGGGCTGAAGCTTTCTTT. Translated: CASSSIDGPGAEAFF.

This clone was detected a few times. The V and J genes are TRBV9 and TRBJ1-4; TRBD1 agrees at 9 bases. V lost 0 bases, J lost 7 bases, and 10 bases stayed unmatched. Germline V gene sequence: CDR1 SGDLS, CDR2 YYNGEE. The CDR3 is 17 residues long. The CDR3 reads CASSVGDRAGWGEKLFF. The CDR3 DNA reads TGTGCCAGCAGCGTAGGGGACAGGGCGGGATGGGGTGAAAAACTGTTTTTT.